The source of this T cell receptor (beta chain) is a study of T cell responses to AZD1222 COVID-19 vaccine. The germline V gene has CDR1 SGDLS and CDR2 YYNGEE. V was cut by 0 bases and J by 4 bases, with 18 bases left in between. This CDR3 comprises 17 residues. Overall study findings and caveats: Scientists sampled the repertoires only once the peak T cell response had passed. Breadth and depth of Spike-specific TCRs rose after two AZD1222 doses.

This clone showed up just once. Its antigen is currently unknown. The table came from immunoSEQ multiplex PCR; TCRdb's copy has only in-frame clones and leaves some out. The repertoire consists of 98,000 or so clones, with 89% occurring once and the leading ten covering approximately 18%. Sequencing was performed on peripheral blood, taken on day 0 of AZD1222 vaccination. The receptor was isolated from an adult in good health. The chain couples TRBV9 to TRBJ2-3, with a tentative D call TRBD2 (7 bases). CDR3 loop: CASSVGVGGGAPDTQYF. The CDR3 DNA follows: TGTGCCAGCAGCGTAGGGGTTGGTGGGGGGGCCCCAGATACGCAGTATTTT.